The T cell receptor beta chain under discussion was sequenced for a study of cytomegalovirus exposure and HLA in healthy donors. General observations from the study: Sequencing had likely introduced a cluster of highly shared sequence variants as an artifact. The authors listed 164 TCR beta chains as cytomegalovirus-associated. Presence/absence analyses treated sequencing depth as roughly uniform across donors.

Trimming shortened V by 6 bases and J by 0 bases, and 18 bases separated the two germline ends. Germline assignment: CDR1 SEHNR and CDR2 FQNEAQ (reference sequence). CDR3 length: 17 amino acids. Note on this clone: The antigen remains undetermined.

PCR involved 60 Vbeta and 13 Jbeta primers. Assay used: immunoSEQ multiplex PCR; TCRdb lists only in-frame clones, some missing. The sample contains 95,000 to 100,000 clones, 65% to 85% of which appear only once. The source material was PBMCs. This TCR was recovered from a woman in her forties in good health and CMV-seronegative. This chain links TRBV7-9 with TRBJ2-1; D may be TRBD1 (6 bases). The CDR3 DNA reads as TGTGCCAGCAGTTCGTCTAGGACAGACCTCTCCTACAATGAGCAGTTCTTC. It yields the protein CASSSSRTDLSYNEQFF. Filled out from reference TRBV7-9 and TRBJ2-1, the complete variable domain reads DTGVSQNPRHKITKRGQNVTFRCDPISEHNRLYWYRQTLGQGPEFLTYFQNEAQLEKSRLLSDRFSAERPKGSFSTLEIQRTEQGDSAMYLCASSSSRTDLSYNEQFFGPGTRLTVL.